This paragraph reports one T cell receptor beta chain. Profiling relied on immunoSEQ multiplex PCR, and the TCRdb table lists in-frame clones only, not all of them. The sample contains about 2.4 million clones, 90% to 95% of which appear only once. The sample belongs to a study of shared clonotypes between healthy human individuals. This TCR was recovered from a man between 18 and 35 years old in good health. Sequenced input: naive CD4+ T cells sorted from blood. This sample's subset: CD45RA+ positively selected.

CDR3 region: CTSSHRGQGTNYGYTF. For the CDR3, the DNA is TGCACCAGCAGCCACCGAGGACAGGGGACCAACTATGGCTACACCTTC. The V gene is TRBV1, the J gene TRBJ1-2; the table's D call, TRBD1, was not checked against the DNA. TRBV1 is marked as a pseudogene. The length of the CDR3 is 16 residues.